Sequencing of this T cell receptor beta chain was carried out in a study of T cells after posttransplantation cyclophosphamide. Germline-derived CDR1 and CDR2 are MGHRA and YSYEKL. Between the trimmed V and J ends, which lost 1 base and 8 bases, there was a span of 12 bases. CDR3 length: 15 amino acids. The protocol was immunoSEQ multiplex PCR, while the TCRdb copy is restricted to in-frame clones and leaves out a portion. The sample lists more than 4,000 clones, less than 80% seen once, with around 17% in the top ten. Turning to this clone: Its antigen is unknown.

Study findings and constraints: Tissue-infiltrating T cells from skin or gut overlapped little with blood T cells.

The sequencing sample was made of memory CD8+ T cells sorted from blood. This sequence joins TRBV4-1 and TRBJ1-6; D is uncertain. This receptor was obtained from a woman in her sixties or seventies in good health, CMV-negative, and a related stem cell transplant donor. The CDR3 sequence: CASSQGPGFDSPLHF. The CDR3 DNA follows: TGCGCCAGCAGCCAAGGGCCGGGTTTTGATTCACCCCTCCACTTT.